Listed here are 26 T cell receptor beta chains from one sample, sequenced in a study of blood T cell repertoires in COVID-19. Profiled with immunoSEQ multiplex PCR; TCRdb holds only in-frame clones, not every one. Of just under 40,000 clones listed, around 95% are singletons. Sample: peripheral blood. These receptor sequences come from a human donor with active COVID-19. The donor label of this sample is uncertain.

V usage is TRBV28 and J usage is TRBJ2-1; 12 bases agree with TRBD2. The length of the CDR3 is 14 residues. The germline V gene has CDR1 MDHEN and CDR2 SYDVKM. V dropped 3 bases and J dropped 8; count of bases not matched to a gene: 2. The CDR3 loop reads CASSFGTSGYEQFF. The CDR3 DNA follows: TGTGCCAGCAGTTTCGGGACTAGCGGGTATGAGCAGTTCTTC.

V gene TRBV24-1 combines with J gene TRBJ2-2; 9 nucleotides match TRBD2. Looked up from germline, CDR1 is KGHDR and CDR2 is SFDVKD. V dropped 4 bases and J dropped 1; count of bases not matched to a gene: 3. The CDR3 totals 16 residues. The CDR3 DNA sequence: TGTGCCACCAGTGAGGCGGGGGGGAAGAACACCGGGGAGCTGTTTTTT. This gives the protein CATSEAGGKNTGELFF.

The chain is built from TRBV14 and TRBJ2-1; TRBD1 might be the D (6 bases). V lost 4 bases, J lost 0 bases, and 16 bases lay in between. Per germline, CDR1 SGHDN and CDR2 FVKESK. The CDR3 totals 17 residues. The CDR3: CASSPPSTGGSYNEQFF. The CDR3 region has the DNA TGTGCCAGCAGCCCACCCTCGACAGGTGGCTCCTACAATGAGCAGTTCTTC. Based on the CDR3 plus reference TRBV14 and TRBJ2-1, the full variable domain is EAGVTQFPSHSVIEKGQTVTLRCDPISGHDNLYWYRRVMGKEIKFLLHFVKESKQDESGMPNNRFLAERTGGTYSTLKVQPAELEDSGVYFCASSPPSTGGSYNEQFFGPGTRLTVL.

The chain links TRBV19 to TRBJ2-2; D perhaps matches TRBD1 (6 bases). V lost 3 bases and J lost 1, with 9 bases in between. CDR1 is LNHDA, CDR2 SQIVND, per germline (reference sequence). The CDR3 contains 15 residues. In DNA form, the CDR3 reads TGTGCCAGTAGTATTATCAGGGGGAACACCGGGGAGCTGTTTTTT. Protein product: CASSIIRGNTGELFF.

This clone showed up just once. CDR3 in amino acids: CAISERDYGYTF. In DNA, the CDR3 is TGTGCCATCAGTGAACGGGACTATGGCTACACCTTC. The chain recombines TRBV10-3 with TRBJ1-2; no reliable D call. The CDR3 is 12 amino acids. Per germline, CDR1 ENHRY and CDR2 SYGVKD. V was cut by 3 bases and J by 3 bases, with 5 bases left in between.

The chain recombines TRBV6-5 with TRBJ2-1; D is possibly TRBD2 (8 bases). The germline V gene encodes CDR1 MNHEY and CDR2 SVGAGI. This CDR3 comprises 13 residues. V was cut by 6 bases and J by 12 bases, with 18 bases left in between. The CDR3 DNA is TGTGCCAGCAGGGGACTAGTGGGACAGAGGCAGTTCTTC. Translated, it gives CASRGLVGQRQFF.

Worth noting for this clone: Other DNA sequences in the same sample also yield this CDR3. The V and J genes are TRBV20-1 and TRBJ2-5; tentatively, D is TRBD2 (5 bases). The CDR3 runs to 11 residues. In germline, CDR1 is DFQATT, CDR2 SNEGSKA (reference sequence). The V gene lost 6 bases and the J gene lost 5 bases, with 10 bases spanning the gap. The CDR3 sequence: CSAPRGETQYF. The CDR3 DNA sequence: TGCAGTGCCCCTCGAGGGGAGACCCAGTACTTC.

The rearrangement uses TRBV7-9 and TRBJ2-7; no clear D. Germline-derived CDR1 and CDR2 are SEHNR and FQNEAQ (reference sequence). This CDR3 is 14 amino acids long. V lost 5 bases and J lost 4, with 15 bases in between. The CDR3 region is CASSPDLVSYEQYF. CDR3 DNA: TGTGCCAGCAGCCCAGATTTGGTGTCTTACGAGCAGTACTTC.

This clone appeared once. The rearrangement links TRBV11-2 to TRBJ1-1, with a possible D match to TRBD1 (6 bases). Trimming shortened V by 1 base and J by 1 base, and 7 bases separated the two germline ends. The CDR3 covers 14 residues. Germline-derived CDR1 and CDR2 are SGHAT and FQNNGV. CDR3 in DNA: TGTGCCAGCAGCTTAGGACAGGCGAACACTGAAGCTTTCTTT. Translating gives CASSLGQANTEAFF.

This chain links TRBV27 with TRBJ1-5; D possibly corresponds to TRBD1 (6 bases). The CDR3 totals 17 residues. Germline V gene lookup returns CDR1 MNHEY and CDR2 SMNVEV (reference sequence). With 4 bases removed from V and 1 base from J, the gap between germline ends came to 17 bases. Here the CDR3 DNA reads TGTGCCAGCAGTTCCCAAGGGGGTCTAGGAAGCAATCAGCCCCAGCATTTT. This translates into CASSSQGGLGSNQPQHF.

The J gene is TRBJ2-7, the V gene TRBV5-1; TRBD1 aligns across 7 bases. With 2 bases clipped from V and 3 bases from J, the junction kept 8 bases outside the gene matches. The CDR3 totals 15 residues. CDR1 and CDR2 (germline): SGHRS, YFSETQ. In nucleotides, the CDR3 is TGCGCCAGCAGCTTACAGGGGAGAGGGAGCTACGAGCAGTACTTC. It is translated as CASSLQGRGSYEQYF.

The chain carries TRBV7-9 and TRBJ2-2; TRBD2 matches 9 bases. The junction had 1 base not matched to a gene; V was cut back by 7 bases and J by 1 base. In germline, CDR1 is SEHNR, CDR2 FQNEAQ (reference sequence). The CDR3 has 14 amino acids. The CDR3 coding sequence is TGTGCCAGCACACTAGCGGGGAACACCGGGGAGCTGTTTTTT. Amino acids: CASTLAGNTGELFF.

The DNA for the CDR3 is TGTGCCAGCGGAGGCCGGGGGGATACGCAGTATTTT. Translating it yields CASGGRGDTQYF. The chain links TRBV9 to TRBJ2-3; maybe TRBD2 (6 bases). Germline CDR1 and CDR2: SGDLS and YYNGEE. V was clipped by 7 bases and J by 6 bases, with 12 bases between them. CDR3 size: 12 residues.

The chain joins TRBV27 to TRBJ1-5, with a possible D match to TRBD1 (6 bases). Trimming shortened V by 1 base and J by 7 bases, and 11 bases separated the two germline ends. The CDR3 runs 14 residues. Per the germline V gene, CDR1 is MNHEY and CDR2 is SMNVEV (reference sequence). CDR3 in amino acids: CASSLLGGGQPQHF. The CDR3 DNA reads as TGTGCCAGCAGTTTATTAGGGGGGGGACAGCCCCAGCATTTT.

The J gene is TRBJ2-1, the V gene TRBV4-1; D call uncertain. Looked up from germline, CDR1 is MGHRA and CDR2 is YSYEKL. CDR3 size: 16 residues. Trimming stripped 1 base from V and 2 bases from J, with 12 bases between. The CDR3 loop is CASSQASPLTYNEQFF. DNA for the CDR3: TGCGCCAGCAGCCAAGCTTCTCCACTGACCTACAATGAGCAGTTCTTC.

V gene TRBV12-5 combines with J gene TRBJ1-5, with 7 bases identical to TRBD1. Trimming at V came to 6 bases and at J to 7 bases, leaving 12 bases not matched to a gene. This CDR3 has 15 amino acids. Germline lookup yields CDR1 LGHNT and CDR2 FRNRAP. CDR3 bases: TGTGCTAGTGGCCCTGGGACAGCGCGGTGGCAGCCCCAGCATTTT. This encodes CASGPGTARWQPQHF.

This clone is a singleton in its sample. The V and J genes are TRBV5-1 and TRBJ2-7; 7 nucleotides line up with TRBD1. CDR3 size: 15 residues. Germline loops: CDR1 SGHRS, CDR2 YFSETQ. V was pared by 0 bases and J by 0 bases, with 3 bases of the junction left unmatched. The CDR3 spells CASSLERDSSYEQYF. In DNA form, the CDR3 reads TGCGCCAGCAGCTTGGAAAGGGACAGCTCCTACGAGCAGTACTTC.

V is TRBV6-5 and J is TRBJ1-5; possibly TRBD1 for D (5 bases). The CDR3 loop spans 14 amino acids. Germline V gene sequence: CDR1 MNHEY, CDR2 SVGAGI. V was clipped by 8 bases and J by 0 bases, with 11 bases between them. DNA of the CDR3: TGTGCCAGCGGACAATCGTATAGCAATCAGCCCCAGCATTTT. Residues: CASGQSYSNQPQHF.

The rearrangement joins TRBV6-5 to TRBJ2-3, with D tentatively TRBD2 (6 bases). Germline loops: CDR1 MNHEY, CDR2 SVGAGI. The CDR3 totals 15 residues. V was shortened by 7 bases and J by 4 bases, with 18 bases between the two germline ends. For the CDR3, the DNA is TGTGCCAGCACCGCACGGCGGGGCGGGTCAGATACGCAGTATTTT. It codes for CASTARRGGSDTQYF.

The chain is built from TRBV4-1 and TRBJ2-2; no clear D gene. In germline, CDR1 is MGHRA, CDR2 YSYEKL. The CDR3 loop spans 15 amino acids. V was shortened by 0 bases and J by 1 base, with 6 bases between the two germline ends. The CDR3, as DNA: TGCGCCAGCAGCCAAGAAATAGTGAACACCGGGGAGCTGTTTTTT. This translates into CASSQEIVNTGELFF.

The chain has TRBV29-1 and TRBJ2-2; D unclear. The CDR3 sequence is 15 residues long. Germline lookup yields CDR1 SQVTM and CDR2 ANQGSEA. Trimming cost V 5 bases and J 0 bases, with 13 bases left between them. CDR3 in amino acids: CSVPGSDPNTGELFF. The CDR3 coding sequence is TGCAGCGTTCCCGGGTCTGATCCGAACACCGGGGAGCTGTTTTTT.

The V and J genes are TRBV7-2 and TRBJ2-7; 10 bases align to TRBD1. The CDR3 runs to 14 residues. V lost 4 bases and J lost 7; bases outside the gene matches: 7. Germline CDR1 and CDR2: SGHTA and FQGNSA. As DNA, the CDR3 is TGTGCCAGCAGCTCCCGACAGGGGGCGGAGGAGCAGTACTTC. Translation: CASSSRQGAEEQYF.

This chain uses TRBV5-6 with TRBJ1-3, with D uncertain. Trimming pared 1 base from V and 2 bases from J, leaving 7 bases between. This CDR3 has 14 residues. In germline, CDR1 is SGHDT, CDR2 YYEEEE. The CDR3 DNA sequence: TGTGCCAGCAGCTTGAAATCAGCTGGAAACACCATATATTTT. Its translation: CASSLKSAGNTIYF.

V is TRBV19 and J is TRBJ2-2; TRBD2 aligns across 13 bases. This CDR3 is built from 20 residues. With 4 bases clipped from V and 7 bases from J, the junction kept 18 bases outside the gene matches. Germline V CDR1 and CDR2: LNHDA, SQIVND (reference sequence). The CDR3 coding sequence is TGTGCCAGTAGTACCGGACTAGCGGGGGACCTCCTCGCTTTCGTCGGGGAGCTGTTTTTT. The encoded protein is CASSTGLAGDLLAFVGELFF.

This sequence joins TRBV28 and TRBJ2-3; 8 bases are shared with TRBD2. The J segment lost 5 bases and the V segment lost 5 bases, leaving 9 bases of the junction unmatched. This CDR3 contains 15 residues. CDR1 is MDHEN, CDR2 SYDVKM, per germline. CDR3 loop: CASSPREGVGDTQYF. In DNA, the CDR3 is TGTGCCAGCAGTCCACGGGAGGGGGTGGGAGATACGCAGTATTTT.

The chain couples TRBV6-5 to TRBJ1-5, with 10 bases fitting TRBD1. V shed 6 bases, J shed 4 bases, and the junction held 6 bases outside the gene matches. The CDR3 has 15 residues. CDR1 and CDR2 (germline): MNHEY, SVGAGI. In DNA form, the CDR3 reads TGTGCCAGCAGCCTCCCGGGACAGGGGAATCAGCCCCAGCATTTT. It specifies CASSLPGQGNQPQHF.